Presented here are 27 T cell receptor beta chains from one specimen sequenced in a study of T cell responses to AZD1222 COVID-19 vaccine. The data were produced by immunoSEQ multiplex PCR, yet TCRdb's version contains in-frame clones alone and is incomplete. The sample includes about 99,000 clones, around nine tenths seen only once; the top ten take 20%. This material consisted of peripheral blood, taken on day 0 of AZD1222 vaccination. These receptors came from an adult in good health.

V gene TRBV7-9 combines with J gene TRBJ1-5, with 7 bases that match TRBD1. This CDR3 is 14 amino acids long. CDR1 is SEHNR and CDR2 is FQNEAQ in the germline V gene (reference sequence). Germline trimming cut 3 bases from V and 3 bases from J; bases unmatched to any gene: 2. CDR3 region: CASSLGQNNQPQHF. The CDR3 DNA reads as TGTGCCAGCAGCTTGGGACAGAACAATCAGCCCCAGCATTTT.

The J gene is TRBJ2-7, the V gene TRBV5-4, with D tentatively TRBD1 or TRBD2 (5 bases each). In germline, CDR1 is SGHNT, CDR2 YYREEE (reference sequence). The CDR3 has 11 amino acids. Trimming removed 7 bases at V and 7 bases at J, with 12 bases between. The CDR3 here is CASHTEGEQYF. DNA for the CDR3: TGTGCCAGCCATACTGAGGGGGAGCAGTACTTC.

The chain has TRBV30 and TRBJ2-7; D possibly corresponds to TRBD1 (6 bases). Germline lookup yields CDR1 GTSNPN and CDR2 SVGIG (reference sequence). The CDR3 sequence is 14 residues long. V lost 4 bases, J lost 0 bases, and 13 bases lay in between. CDR3: CAWTNRQASYEQYF. The CDR3 DNA follows: TGTGCCTGGACCAACCGACAGGCCTCCTACGAGCAGTACTTC.

The V gene is TRBV4-1, the J gene TRBJ1-1; 7 nucleotides line up with TRBD1. This CDR3 spans 16 amino acids. V lost 0 bases and J lost 0; bases outside the gene matches: 4. Germline V CDR1 and CDR2: MGHRA, YSYEKL. CDR3 nucleotides: TGCGCCAGCAGCCAAGATGACAGGGTAATGAACACTGAAGCTTTCTTT. This encodes CASSQDDRVMNTEAFF.

J is TRBJ1-1 and V is TRBV27, with 8 bases that match TRBD1. This CDR3 has 13 amino acids. Germline CDR1 is MNHEY and CDR2 is SMNVEV (reference sequence). V lost 6 bases and J lost 6; bases outside the gene matches: 6. The CDR3 region has the DNA TGTGCCAGCAGCCCTGAGACAGGGGCTGAAGCTTTCTTT. Translating gives CASSPETGAEAFF.

The chain is built from TRBV6-1 and TRBJ1-4; possibly TRBD1 for D (5 bases). Germline values: CDR1 MNHNS, CDR2 SASEGT. V was clipped by 1 base and J by 5 bases, with 11 bases between them. The CDR3 has 15 amino acids. The CDR3 spells CASSEDGAQNEKLFF. As DNA, the CDR3 is TGTGCCAGCAGTGAAGATGGGGCGCAGAATGAAAAACTGTTTTTT.

The chain links TRBV2 to TRBJ1-1; D gene uncertain. This CDR3 is built from 14 residues. Per the germline V gene, CDR1 is SNHLY and CDR2 is FYNNEI. V was shortened by 6 bases and J by 0 bases, with 11 bases between the two germline ends. For the CDR3, the DNA is TGTGCCAGCAGCCTAGGTAGCATGAACACTGAAGCTTTCTTT. This codes for CASSLGSMNTEAFF.

This chain uses TRBV7-2 with TRBJ1-2; the D gene is possibly TRBD1 (6 bases). The CDR3 runs to 17 residues. From germline, CDR1 is SGHTA and CDR2 FQGNSA. Deletions cut 4 bases from V and 4 bases from J, with 22 bases between. The CDR3 reads CASSSNPGTSHSYGYTF. The DNA for the CDR3 is TGTGCCAGCAGCTCGAACCCCGGGACAAGCCATTCCTATGGCTACACCTTC.

The V and J genes are TRBV9 and TRBJ2-1; 11 bases map to TRBD2. V lost 0 bases and J lost 9; bases outside the gene matches: 5. There are 15 residues in the CDR3. Germline assignment: CDR1 SGDLS and CDR2 YYNGEE. CDR3: CASSVEASGRTEQFF. DNA for the CDR3: TGTGCCAGCAGCGTAGAGGCTAGCGGGAGGACTGAGCAGTTCTTC.

The chain has TRBV3-1 (or the pseudogene TRBV3-2) and TRBJ2-3; no reliable D call. Looked up from germline, CDR1 is LGHDT and CDR2 is YNNKEL (reference sequence). The CDR3 extends over 12 amino acids. V was shortened by 1 base and J by 8 bases, with 7 bases between the two germline ends. The CDR3 nucleotides read TGTGCCAGCAGCCAAGTTGGGTTTACGCAGTATTTT. Protein sequence: CASSQVGFTQYF.

This clone was picked up a small number of times. The V gene is TRBV29-1, the J gene TRBJ1-2; maybe TRBD1 (6 bases). The CDR3 is 13 amino acids. Deletions cut 7 bases from V and 3 bases from J, with 15 bases between. The germline CDR1 and CDR2 sequences are SQVTM and ANQGSEA. DNA for the CDR3: TGCAGCGGACAACAGGGCATCGACTATGGCTACACCTTC. It yields the protein CSGQQGIDYGYTF.

The V gene is TRBV6-5, the J gene TRBJ1-2; D not certain. This CDR3 comprises 13 residues. Germline-derived CDR1 and CDR2 are MNHEY and SVGAGI. V was cut by 8 bases and J by 2 bases, with 12 bases left in between. CDR3 in DNA: TGTGCCAGCGGAAGGACGGAGAACTATGGCTACACCTTC. Protein: CASGRTENYGYTF.

This chain uses TRBV4-3 with TRBJ2-1; 9 bases fit TRBD1. From germline, CDR1 is LGHNA and CDR2 YSLEER. This CDR3 is 14 amino acids long. V was clipped by 6 bases and J by 6 bases; unmatched bases: 6. Here the CDR3 reads CASSSGQGINEQFF. In nucleotides, the CDR3 is TGCGCCAGCAGTTCAGGACAGGGGATCAATGAGCAGTTCTTC.

The chain links TRBV6-5 to TRBJ2-3; TRBD2 aligns across 14 bases. The CDR3 totals 15 residues. V was clipped by 6 bases and J by 6 bases; unmatched bases: 5. Germline V CDR1 and CDR2: MNHEY, SVGAGI. The CDR3 is CASRGLAGVSDTQYF. CDR3 DNA: TGTGCCAGCAGGGGACTAGCGGGAGTGTCTGATACGCAGTATTTT.

This chain links TRBV5-4 with TRBJ2-7; 14 bases agree with TRBD2. V shed 4 bases and J 4 bases; nucleotides not matched to a gene: 4. The germline CDR1 and CDR2 sequences are SGHNT and YYREEE (reference sequence). This CDR3 spans 15 amino acids. Here the CDR3 DNA reads TGTGCCAGCAGCGGGACTAGCGGGAGAGGGTACGAGCAGTACTTC. Translated, it gives CASSGTSGRGYEQYF.

This clone has only a few counts. The chain recombines TRBV9 with TRBJ1-1; D gene ambiguous. Trimming pared 0 bases from V and 9 bases from J, leaving 12 bases between. Germline-derived CDR1 and CDR2 are SGDLS and YYNGEE. CDR3 length equals 13 residues. CDR3 in DNA: TGTGCCAGCAGCGTAGTGGATATGGGCCAAGCTTTCTTT. Translating it yields CASSVVDMGQAFF.

The rearrangement links TRBV19 to TRBJ1-6; TRBD1 is a possible D gene (6 bases). Trimming removed 8 bases from V and 10 bases from J, with 15 bases in between. CDR3 length: 13 residues. Looked up from germline, CDR1 is LNHDA and CDR2 is SQIVND (reference sequence). The CDR3 here is CASGDTKQSPLHF. The CDR3 DNA is TGTGCCAGTGGGGACACAAAACAATCACCCCTCCACTTT.

The chain uses TRBV7-2 and TRBJ1-5; the D gene is possibly TRBD1 (5 bases). Trimming shortened V by 2 bases and J by 2 bases, and 13 bases separated the two germline ends. CDR3 size: 16 residues. Germline assignment: CDR1 SGHTA and CDR2 FQGNSA. CDR3 in DNA: TGTGCCAGCAGCTTAATGGGGAGAGGGGGCAATCAGCCCCAGCATTTT. Its translation is CASSLMGRGGNQPQHF.

This clone was counted only a few times. CDR3: CAWRPSGSLDTQYF. CDR3 coding DNA: TGTGCCTGGAGGCCTAGCGGGAGTTTGGATACGCAGTATTTT. V is TRBV30 and J is TRBJ2-3, with 10 bases aligning to TRBD2. Germline V gene data show CDR1 as GTSNPN and CDR2 as SVGIG (reference sequence). The CDR3 is 14 residues long. Trimming removed 3 bases from V and 6 bases from J; junction bases left unmatched: 6.

The chain has TRBV3-1 (or the pseudogene TRBV3-2) and TRBJ1-2; TRBD1 matches at 9 bases. This CDR3 is built from 17 residues. After removal of 4 bases from V and 8 bases from J, the junction contained 17 bases not matched to a gene. The germline gives CDR1 LGHDT, CDR2 YNNKEL (reference sequence). The CDR3 nucleotides are TGTGCCAGCAGCCCTCCCGGTACAGGGGGCCTCAGTCGAGGCTACACCTTC. Amino acids: CASSPPGTGGLSRGYTF.

This chain uses TRBV7-9 with TRBJ2-7; 10 positions match TRBD2. Trimming at V came to 5 bases and at J to 0 bases, leaving 10 bases not matched to a gene. The V gene's germline CDR1 is SEHNR and CDR2 FQNEAQ (reference sequence). The CDR3 is made up of 17 amino acids. The CDR3 bases are TGTGCCAGCAGCCCCTCCCCGGGACTAGCGAGCTCCTACGAGCAGTACTTC. Its translation: CASSPSPGLASSYEQYF.

This clone was counted between two and nine times. This chain uses TRBV11-2 with TRBJ1-4; D is ambiguous. CDR1 SGHAT and CDR2 FQNNGV come from the germline V gene. Trimming removed 0 bases from V and 6 bases from J, with 14 bases in between. This CDR3 has 16 amino acids. CDR3 sequence reads: CASSLDWGVVDEKLFF. CDR3 nucleotides: TGTGCCAGCAGCTTAGATTGGGGAGTCGTCGATGAAAAACTGTTTTTT.

This sequence joins TRBV30 and TRBJ1-5; D call uncertain. The V end was cut by 2 bases, the J end by 6 bases, with 11 bases between. There are 13 residues in the CDR3. Germline V gene data show CDR1 as GTSNPN and CDR2 as SVGIG (reference sequence). DNA of the CDR3: TGTGCCTGGAGTTTGGGTGAACGTCAGCCCCAGCATTTT. Encoded protein: CAWSLGERQPQHF. The complete variable domain, with remaining parts taken from reference TRBV30 and TRBJ1-5, reads SQTIHQWPATLVQPVGSPLSLECTVEGTSNPNLYWYRQAAGRGLQLLFYSVGIGQISSEVPQNLSASRPQDRQFILSSKKLLLSDSGFYLCAWSLGERQPQHFGDGTRLSIL.

This chain links TRBV11-2 with TRBJ2-7; TRBD1 agrees at 10 bases. Per germline, CDR1 SGHAT and CDR2 FQNNGV. The CDR3 runs 13 residues. Trimming removed 4 bases from V and 7 bases from J; junction bases left unmatched: 4. Here the CDR3 reads CASSSGTGEEQYF. In nucleotides, the CDR3 is TGTGCCAGCAGCTCCGGGACAGGGGAAGAGCAGTACTTC. The full variable domain, rest sourced from reference TRBV11-2 and TRBJ2-7, is EAGVAQSPRYKIIEKRQSVAFWCNPISGHATLYWYQQILGQGPKLLIQFQNNGVVDDSQLPKDRFSAERLKGVDSTLKIQPAKLEDSAVYLCASSSGTGEEQYFGPGTRLTVT.

This rearrangement joins TRBV7-2 to TRBJ2-1; 9 nucleotides agree with TRBD2. CDR3 length: 16 residues. After removal of 5 bases from V and 4 bases from J, the junction contained 9 bases not matched to a gene. From germline, CDR1 is SGHTA and CDR2 FQGNSA. The chain's CDR3 is CASSTTSGGLYNEQFF. CDR3 nucleotides: TGTGCCAGCAGCACTACGAGCGGGGGGTTGTACAATGAGCAGTTCTTC.

This clone was seen just once. V and J are TRBV4-3 and TRBJ2-1, with D possibly TRBD2 on 6 matching bases. The CDR3 consists of 18 residues. Germline V gives CDR1 LGHNA, CDR2 YSLEER. The V end was cut by 0 bases, the J end by 0 bases, with 15 bases between. The CDR3 spells CASSQDFGSGSSYNEQFF. The CDR3 region has the DNA TGCGCCAGCAGCCAAGATTTCGGTAGCGGTAGCTCCTACAATGAGCAGTTCTTC.

This clone appeared a single time. The chain employs TRBV6-5 and TRBJ1-4; TRBD1 matches 8 bases. Germline trimming cut 6 bases from V and 14 bases from J; bases unmatched to any gene: 8. The length of the CDR3 is 12 residues. In germline, CDR1 is MNHEY, CDR2 SVGAGI. CDR3: CASRRGQGRLFF. The CDR3, as DNA: TGTGCCAGCAGAAGAGGACAGGGACGTCTGTTTTTT.